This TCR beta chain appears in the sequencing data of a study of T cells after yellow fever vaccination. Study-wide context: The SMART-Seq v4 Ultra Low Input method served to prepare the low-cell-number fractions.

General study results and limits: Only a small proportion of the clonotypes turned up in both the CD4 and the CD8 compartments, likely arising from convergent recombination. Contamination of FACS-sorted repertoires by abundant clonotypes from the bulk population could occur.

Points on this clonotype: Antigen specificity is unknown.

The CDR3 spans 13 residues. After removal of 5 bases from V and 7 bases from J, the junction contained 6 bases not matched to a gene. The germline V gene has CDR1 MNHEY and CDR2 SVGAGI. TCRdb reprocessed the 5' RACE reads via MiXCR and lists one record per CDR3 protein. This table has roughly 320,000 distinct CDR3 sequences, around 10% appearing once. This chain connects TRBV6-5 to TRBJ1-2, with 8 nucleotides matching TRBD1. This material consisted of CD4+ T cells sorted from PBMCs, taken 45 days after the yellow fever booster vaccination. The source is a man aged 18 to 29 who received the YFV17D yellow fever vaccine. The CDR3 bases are TGTGCCAGCAGTCAAGGACAGGGACTTGGCTACACCTTC. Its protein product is CASSQGQGLGYTF.